The 16 T cell receptor beta chains below all came from one sample that was sequenced in a study of blood T cell repertoires in COVID-19. Sequencing was performed with immunoSEQ multiplex PCR; in TCRdb, only in-frame clones are kept and a portion is missing. This table has 150,000 or so clones, about four fifths appearing once. The sample comprised peripheral blood. The receptors were gathered from a man aged 60 to 75 with acute or convalescent COVID-19.

CDR3 region: CASSPSGGADGGELFF. The CDR3 bases are TGTGCCAGCAGCCCCTCAGGAGGAGCGGACGGCGGGGAGCTGTTTTTT. The chain couples TRBV7-3 to TRBJ2-2; tentatively, D is TRBD2 (5 bases). Germline lookup yields CDR1 SGHTA and CDR2 FQGTGA. V lost 5 bases to trimming and J lost 7 bases, with 20 bases between them. The CDR3 covers 16 residues.

The chain couples TRBV5-1 to TRBJ2-7, with TRBD1 matching 7 bases. Germline CDR1 reads SGHRS; CDR2 reads YFSETQ. V trimming: 4 bases; J trimming: 0 bases; junction bases outside the gene matches: 7. There are 15 residues in the CDR3. The CDR3 DNA is TGCGCCAGCAGCACGGACAGGACCTTCTCCTACGAGCAGTACTTC. It is translated as CASSTDRTFSYEQYF.

The chain combines TRBV7-2 with TRBJ2-7; 7 nucleotides agree with TRBD2. Germline-derived CDR1 and CDR2 are SGHTA and FQGNSA. The CDR3 has 14 residues. The junction had 5 bases not matched to a gene; V was cut back by 1 base and J by 5 bases. The CDR3 bases are TGTGCCAGCAGCTTAGGGGCGGGAGTCAACGAGCAGTACTTC. Translating gives CASSLGAGVNEQYF.

The chain has TRBV7-2 and TRBJ1-3, with D maybe TRBD1 (6 bases). V was trimmed by 0 bases and J by 4 bases, leaving 13 bases between them. Germline lookup yields CDR1 SGHTA and CDR2 FQGNSA. The CDR3 totals 16 residues. The CDR3 here is CASSLALGGAGNTIYF. The CDR3 DNA is TGTGCCAGCAGCTTAGCGCTGGGGGGGGCGGGAAACACCATATATTTT.

The rearrangement links TRBV7-2 to TRBJ2-1, with TRBD2 matching over 8 bases. This CDR3 contains 12 residues. The V segment lost 7 bases and the J segment 15 bases; nucleotides outside the gene matches: 11. CDR1 is SGHTA, CDR2 FQGNSA, per germline. Here the CDR3 DNA reads TGTGCCAGCACCGACGCTGCCGGGAGGGGGTTCTTC. Translation gives CASTDAAGRGFF.

This chain joins TRBV27 and TRBJ2-1; 10 bases match TRBD2. The CDR3 has 15 amino acids. Germline lookup yields CDR1 MNHEY and CDR2 SMNVEV (reference sequence). Unmatched junction bases numbered 6, after V lost 2 bases and J lost 8 bases. DNA for the CDR3: TGTGCCAGCAGTTTAAGTCTAGCGGGAGCGTATGAGCAGTTCTTC. Protein product: CASSLSLAGAYEQFF.

The gene calls are TRBV11-1 and TRBJ2-1; 10 bases agree with TRBD2. V lost 1 base and J lost 12; bases outside the gene matches: 12. The CDR3 has 16 amino acids. The V gene's germline CDR1 is SGHAT and CDR2 FQDESV (reference sequence). The CDR3 nucleotides read TGTGCCAGCAGCTTAGGGCGGGCTAGCGGGGGCCCGGGGCAGTTCTTC. Its translation: CASSLGRASGGPGQFF.

This sequence joins TRBV27 and TRBJ2-7; 7 bases align to TRBD1. Germline V gives CDR1 MNHEY, CDR2 SMNVEV (reference sequence). The CDR3 covers 13 residues. The junction had 7 bases not matched to a gene; V was cut back by 8 bases and J by 3 bases. CDR3 bases: TGTGCCAGCCTACTGGACAGGAACTACGAGCAGTACTTC. It specifies CASLLDRNYEQYF.

This clone was observed a few times. The chain uses TRBV19 and TRBJ2-3; 12 bases match TRBD2. The CDR3 has 16 amino acids. The J segment lost 7 bases and the V segment lost 3 bases, leaving 8 bases of the junction unmatched. The V gene's germline CDR1 is LNHDA and CDR2 SQIVND (reference sequence). The CDR3 is CASSISPSGGANTQYF. The CDR3 DNA sequence: TGTGCCAGTAGTATTTCCCCTAGCGGGGGGGCGAATACGCAGTATTTT.

This chain joins TRBV7-2 and TRBJ2-1, with a possible D match to TRBD2 (6 bases). The CDR3 has 16 amino acids. Trimming shortened V by 5 bases and J by 3 bases, and 17 bases separated the two germline ends. In germline, CDR1 is SGHTA, CDR2 FQGNSA. CDR3 in amino acids: CASSPRPPGGYNEQFF. The CDR3 region has the DNA TGTGCCAGCAGCCCCCGCCCCCCCGGGGGCTACAATGAGCAGTTCTTC.

The J gene is TRBJ2-1, the V gene TRBV6-1; 8 bases are a match to TRBD2. Germline CDR1 reads MNHNS; CDR2 reads SASEGT. The CDR3 runs to 16 residues. The V segment lost 3 bases and the J segment 7 bases; nucleotides outside the gene matches: 11. CDR3 DNA: TGTGCCAGCAGTGAGGGCACTAGCGGTGTTAAGAATGAGCAGTTCTTC. Residues: CASSEGTSGVKNEQFF.

This rearrangement joins TRBV5-6 to TRBJ1-1, with D unresolved. V lost 4 bases and J 5 bases, leaving 21 bases between the germline ends. From germline, CDR1 is SGHDT and CDR2 YYEEEE. The CDR3 is 16 residues long. The CDR3 DNA reads as TGTGCCAGCAGCCCACGCTTCGGCGCGGGGTGGACTGAAGCTTTCTTT. It encodes CASSPRFGAGWTEAFF.

The chain joins TRBV6-2 or TRBV6-3 to TRBJ2-5; 7 bases are shared with TRBD2. Germline V gives CDR1 MNHEY, CDR2 SVGEGT. The CDR3 extends over 18 amino acids. Trimming at V came to 2 bases and at J to 1 base, leaving 13 bases not matched to a gene. Here the CDR3 DNA reads TGTGCCAGCAGTTACCCCCCGAGAGTAGCGGGTGTCCAAGAGACCCAGTACTTC. This translates into CASSYPPRVAGVQETQYF.

CDR3 sequence: CASSLGYDWSSYEQYF. CDR3 coding DNA: TGTGCCAGCAGCTTAGGATACGACTGGAGCTCCTACGAGCAGTACTTC. The J gene is TRBJ2-7, the V gene TRBV7-2; D is unclear. The CDR3 has 16 amino acids. The germline V and J ends were trimmed by 1 base and 0 bases, with 13 bases remaining between them. In germline, CDR1 is SGHTA, CDR2 FQGNSA.

J is TRBJ2-7 and V is TRBV6-5; 7 nucleotides line up with TRBD1. The V segment lost 7 bases and the J segment 3 bases; nucleotides outside the gene matches: 6. This CDR3 spans 13 amino acids. Germline-derived CDR1 and CDR2 are MNHEY and SVGAGI. The CDR3 DNA reads TGTGCCAGCACTTTACCAGGGGGCTACGAGCAGTACTTC. It codes for CASTLPGGYEQYF.

Written as DNA, the CDR3 is TGTGCCAGCAGTGTGGGACAGGGCTACGAGCAGTACTTC. Its translation: CASSVGQGYEQYF. The gene calls are TRBV25-1 and TRBJ2-7; TRBD1 matches at 9 bases. Trimming took 4 bases from V and 3 from J; bases not matched to a gene: 1. Germline V lookup: CDR1 MGHDK, CDR2 SYGVNS. This CDR3 is built from 13 residues.